This T cell receptor (beta chain) stems from a study of CD8 T cells in ankylosing spondylitis. TCRdb re-called the 5' RACE reads with MiXCR, one entry per CDR3 protein. The table has a few hundred thousand distinct CDR3 sequences, 20% seen once. The CDR3 consists of 14 residues. V lost 0 bases, J lost 5 bases, and 10 bases lay in between. Germline V gene data show CDR1 as MNHEY and CDR2 as SVGAGI. In this sample, this clonotype turned up a few times. Its antigen is still unknown. General study points: Made up of under 10 highly homologous variants, a TCR beta motif appeared characteristic of ankylosing spondylitis blood.

The origin of this receptor is a female donor with ankylosing spondylitis or in good health (not recorded which). The chain couples TRBV6-5 to TRBJ1-2; the D gene is possibly TRBD1 (6 bases). The sequenced sample consisted of blood, either unsorted or a sorted T cell fraction (not recorded which). The CDR3 DNA reads as TGTGCCAGCAGTTACTCACCAGGGGCGTATGGCTACACCTTC. Its protein is CASSYSPGAYGYTF.